This is a list of T cell receptor beta chains from one sample in a study of Ad26.COV2.S vaccination and SARS-CoV-2 variants. Assay used: immunoSEQ multiplex PCR; TCRdb lists only in-frame clones, some missing. The table lists 400,000 to 450,000 clones, 80% to 95% of them singletons. This specimen consisted of peripheral blood, obtained in a trial of Ad26.COV2.S vaccine versus placebo. These receptors were taken from a person between 18 and 65 years old who received the Ad26.COV2.S COVID-19 vaccine or a placebo. The CDR3 runs from the conserved cysteine through the conserved F or W. The order of the fields is D gene, clone size, V gene, CDR3 protein. A D gene is named only where the DNA matches it firmly. Some rows have no size entry. The others give once, few or many, or a class for an expanded clone.

d_call: NA; clone_size: NA; v_call: TRBV29-1; cdr3_aa: CSVSLRSGNTIYF
d_call: NA; clone_size: once; v_call: TRBV20-1; cdr3_aa: CSAKGENEQFF
d_call: NA; clone_size: few; v_call: TRBV5-1; cdr3_aa: CASSSTTEEQYF
d_call: TRBD2; clone_size: NA; v_call: TRBV28; cdr3_aa: CASSSPGLAPGEQYF
d_call: NA; clone_size: NA; v_call: TRBV6-6; cdr3_aa: CASSTTNEQYF
d_call: NA; clone_size: NA; v_call: TRBV27; cdr3_aa: CASSPAGTRAGQPQHF
d_call: NA; clone_size: NA; v_call: TRBV2; cdr3_aa: CASRKFDRRNTEAFF
d_call: TRBD1; clone_size: NA; v_call: TRBV6-2/TRBV6-3; cdr3_aa: CASSYFGTGVTEAFF
d_call: TRBD2; clone_size: NA; v_call: TRBV4-3; cdr3_aa: CASSQDPAGGTIDTQYF
d_call: NA; clone_size: NA; v_call: TRBV3-1/TRBV3-2; cdr3_aa: CASSQFTEAFF
d_call: NA; clone_size: NA; v_call: TRBV7-2; cdr3_aa: CASSLRGQGNTIYF
d_call: TRBD2; clone_size: NA; v_call: TRBV2; cdr3_aa: CASRGLAGLETQYF
d_call: TRBD1; clone_size: NA; v_call: TRBV27; cdr3_aa: CASRSRDRDYGYTF
d_call: TRBD2; clone_size: NA; v_call: TRBV11-2; cdr3_aa: CASSGGTSGKHSYNEQFF
d_call: TRBD2; clone_size: NA; v_call: TRBV3-1/TRBV3-2; cdr3_aa: CASSQAGGGPINF
d_call: NA; clone_size: NA; v_call: TRBV5-6; cdr3_aa: CASSLLVGAGANVLTF
d_call: TRBD1; clone_size: once; v_call: TRBV6-5; cdr3_aa: CASSYLILGQINGYTF
d_call: NA; clone_size: once; v_call: TRBV6-5; cdr3_aa: CASYSRGIGNQPQHF
d_call: NA; clone_size: NA; v_call: TRBV9; cdr3_aa: CASSAQASTDTQYF
d_call: NA; clone_size: few; v_call: TRBV2; cdr3_aa: CASSARSYDSPLHF
d_call: NA; clone_size: NA; v_call: TRBV6-5; cdr3_aa: CASRADSNQPQHF
d_call: NA; clone_size: NA; v_call: TRBV3-1/TRBV3-2; cdr3_aa: CASSSRASGNEQFF
d_call: NA; clone_size: NA; v_call: TRBV5-4; cdr3_aa: CASSPWVADTQYF
d_call: TRBD2; clone_size: NA; v_call: TRBV3-1/TRBV3-2; cdr3_aa: CASSPYPGTSGRTNTGELFF
d_call: TRBD1; clone_size: NA; v_call: TRBV28; cdr3_aa: CASSQSDRGLKGQYF
d_call: TRBD2; clone_size: once; v_call: TRBV4-1; cdr3_aa: CASSQGGLAGGPQETQYF
d_call: TRBD1; clone_size: NA; v_call: TRBV28; cdr3_aa: CASSISGQGAHEQYF
d_call: NA; clone_size: NA; v_call: TRBV21-1; cdr3_aa: CASNRSRIGRHEQFF
d_call: NA; clone_size: once; v_call: TRBV28; cdr3_aa: CASGTRGRSPNEQFF
d_call: TRBD1; clone_size: NA; v_call: TRBV25-1; cdr3_aa: CASRRVGTGGRNEQFF
d_call: NA; clone_size: NA; v_call: TRBV7-9; cdr3_aa: CASSRDNQPQHF
d_call: TRBD1; clone_size: NA; v_call: TRBV7-7; cdr3_aa: CASSLAPGGSYNEQFF
d_call: NA; clone_size: NA; v_call: TRBV18; cdr3_aa: CASSPRQRDQPQHF
d_call: NA; clone_size: NA; v_call: TRBV15; cdr3_aa: CATSRDGGDTGELFF
d_call: TRBD1; clone_size: NA; v_call: TRBV5-1; cdr3_aa: CASSPDRGINSPLHF